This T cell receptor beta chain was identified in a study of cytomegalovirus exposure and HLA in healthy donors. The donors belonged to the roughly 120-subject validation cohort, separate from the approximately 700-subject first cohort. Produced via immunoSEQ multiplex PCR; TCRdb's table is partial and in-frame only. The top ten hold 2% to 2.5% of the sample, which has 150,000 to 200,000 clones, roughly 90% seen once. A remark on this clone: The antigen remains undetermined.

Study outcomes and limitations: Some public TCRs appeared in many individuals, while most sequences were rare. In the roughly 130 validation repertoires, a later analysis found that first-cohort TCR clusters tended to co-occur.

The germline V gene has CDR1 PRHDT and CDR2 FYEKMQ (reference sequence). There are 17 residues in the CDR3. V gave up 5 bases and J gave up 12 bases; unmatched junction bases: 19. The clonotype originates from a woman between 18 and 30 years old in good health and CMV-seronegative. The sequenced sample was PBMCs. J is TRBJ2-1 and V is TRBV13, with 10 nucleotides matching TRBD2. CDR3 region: CASSPGPTTSGIIRQFF. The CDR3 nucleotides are TGTGCCAGCAGCCCGGGACCCACCACTAGCGGGATAATACGGCAGTTCTTC.